This T cell receptor (beta chain) was observed in a study of response to subunit inactivated influenza vaccine. Study-wide points: Only a handful of new T cells, the authors suggested, are recruited with each seasonal influenza vaccination.

This CDR3 has 13 residues. V was clipped by 4 bases and J by 6 bases, with 12 bases between them. CDR1 is MGHRA and CDR2 is YSYEKL in the germline V gene. TCRdb recomputed calls from the RT-PCR reads with MiXCR, one row per CDR3 protein. Counted here are a few hundred thousand distinct CDR3 sequences, roughly 22% occurring once; the ten biggest clones make up more than 8.5%. This clonotype was observed a few times. Its cognate antigen is unknown. This rearrangement joins TRBV4-1 to TRBJ1-2, with D possibly matching TRBD1 (5 bases). The sequence was obtained from a man aged 50 to 69 who received an inactivated influenza vaccine. The specimen comprised PBMCs from blood, sampled roughly 20 months after vaccination. The CDR3 DNA reads TGCGCCAGCAGCCGCTCGGGGACGGATGGCTACACCTTC. Its translation is CASSRSGTDGYTF.